This T cell receptor beta chain stems from a study of shared clonotypes between healthy human individuals. Study-level background: Aged between 18 and 49, the donors were a couple of women and three men.

CD8 cells regarded as naive lacked CD45RO, were positively chosen for CCR7, and omitted terminally differentiated effector memory CD45RA+ cells. Findings and caveats of the study: Despite large depth, rarefaction showed incomplete sorted-subset sequencing.

The assay was immunoSEQ multiplex PCR, and TCRdb's table has in-frame clones only and misses some. The table records about 2 million clones, roughly 94% of them present only once. This clone has only one observation. Its antigen is unknown. The CDR3 has 16 residues. J was trimmed by 5 bases and V by 7 bases; bases with no gene match: 15. CDR1 MNHEY and CDR2 SMNVEV come from the germline V gene (reference sequence). This chain connects TRBV27 to TRBJ2-5, with 8 bases identical to TRBD2. The TCR was taken from a man aged 18-30 years in good health. Material for sequencing was naive CD8+ T cells sorted from blood. The CDR3 spells CASIGLAGPLGETQYF. In DNA form, the CDR3 reads TGTGCCAGCATAGGGTTAGCGGGACCCCTCGGGGAGACCCAGTACTTC.